The source of this T cell receptor (beta chain) is a study of cytomegalovirus exposure and HLA in healthy donors. V lost 1 base to trimming and J lost 9 bases, with 15 bases between them. The CDR3 consists of 14 residues. The V gene's germline CDR1 is SGHVS and CDR2 FQNEAQ. Vbeta (60) and Jbeta (13) primers were used in the PCR. Clones were read by immunoSEQ multiplex PCR, and TCRdb kept only the in-frame ones, dropping some. Found here are some 150,000 clones, around four fifths of them singletons; the top ten hold over 0.95%. The sample consisted of PBMCs. The rearrangement joins TRBV7-8 to TRBJ2-5, with a possible D match to TRBD1 (5 bases). This receptor was obtained from a woman aged 45-65 years in good health and CMV-seronegative. CDR3 bases: TGTGCCAGCAGCTTAGAGACAGTCGCGGATCCCCAGTACTTC. Protein: CASSLETVADPQYF.